These T cell receptor beta chains were read from a single sample in a study of T cells after posttransplantation cyclophosphamide. This table comes from immunoSEQ multiplex PCR, and its TCRdb copy is limited to in-frame clones, with some not included. The sample shows around 21,000 clones, about nine tenths of them seen only once. This specimen consisted of PBMCs, obtained after allogeneic stem cell transplant with posttransplant cyclophosphamide. The receptors originated from a female patient in her thirties or forties who received an allogeneic stem cell transplant from a related donor, was CMV-positive, and had no GVHD. Some T cells may originate from the graft donor. Both conserved end residues are part of each CDR3. Fields, in order: V gene, D gene, J gene, clone size, CDR3 DNA, CDR3 protein. The D gene is left open where the match is weak. Only some rows state a clone size, as once, few, many or a class for expanded clones.

V gene: TRBV27
D gene: TRBD1
J gene: TRBJ1-4
clone size: few
CDR3 DNA: TGTGCCAGCAGAATGGGACAGGGTAATGAAAAACTGTTTTTT
CDR3 protein: CASRMGQGNEKLFF

V gene: TRBV27
D gene: TRBD2
J gene: TRBJ2-7
clone size: -
CDR3 DNA: TGTGCCAGCAGTCACGTAGCGGGAGGACTCTACGAGCAGTACTTC
CDR3 protein: CASSHVAGGLYEQYF

V gene: TRBV27
D gene: TRBD2
J gene: TRBJ2-5
clone size: once
CDR3 DNA: TGTGCCAGCAGTTTAGGGAACAGCGGGGGAGAGACCCAGTACTTC
CDR3 protein: CASSLGNSGGETQYF

V gene: TRBV5-1
D gene: -
J gene: TRBJ1-2
clone size: large
CDR3 DNA: TGCGCCAGCGGCCCAGGTTCCGCCAACTATGGCTACACCTTC
CDR3 protein: CASGPGSANYGYTF

V gene: TRBV27
D gene: -
J gene: TRBJ1-1
clone size: -
CDR3 DNA: TGTGCCAGCAGTCTCCGGACAGATCCAAACACTGAAGCTTTCTTT
CDR3 protein: CASSLRTDPNTEAFF

V gene: TRBV19
D gene: TRBD1
J gene: TRBJ1-5
clone size: -
CDR3 DNA: TGTGCCAGTAGTATAGATCTAGCAGGGGGCCTCGACAATCAGCCCCAGCATTTT
CDR3 protein: CASSIDLAGGLDNQPQHF

V gene: TRBV28
D gene: -
J gene: TRBJ2-1
clone size: -
CDR3 DNA: TGTGCCAGCAGTTCGGCGGGGACCCTTATCAATGAGCAGTTCTTC
CDR3 protein: CASSSAGTLINEQFF

V gene: TRBV11-2
D gene: TRBD1
J gene: TRBJ2-7
clone size: -
CDR3 DNA: TGTGCCAGCAGCCTAAACACAGGGGGCTCAGACGGGGGGCAGTACTTC
CDR3 protein: CASSLNTGGSDGGQYF

V gene: TRBV6-1
D gene: -
J gene: TRBJ2-7
clone size: -
CDR3 DNA: TGTGCCAGCAGTGAAATAGACAGCACCTCCTACGAGCAGTACTTC
CDR3 protein: CASSEIDSTSYEQYF

V gene: TRBV15
D gene: -
J gene: TRBJ2-1
clone size: -
CDR3 DNA: TGTGCCACCAGCAGAGATAGAGGAGCAGGGAATGAGCAGTTCTTC
CDR3 protein: CATSRDRGAGNEQFF

V gene: TRBV28
D gene: TRBD1
J gene: TRBJ2-3
clone size: -
CDR3 DNA: TGTGCCAGCAGTTATCCGGGACAGGCACTATGGGTAGATACGCAGTATTTT
CDR3 protein: CASSYPGQALWVDTQYF

V gene: TRBV19
D gene: TRBD2
J gene: TRBJ2-1
clone size: -
CDR3 DNA: TGTGCCAGTAGTATCGCTAGCGGGAGCTACAATGAGCAGTTCTTC
CDR3 protein: CASSIASGSYNEQFF

V gene: TRBV2
D gene: TRBD2
J gene: TRBJ2-2
clone size: -
CDR3 DNA: TGTGCCAGCAAGATGACAGGGACTAGCGCCGGGGAGCTGTTTTTT
CDR3 protein: CASKMTGTSAGELFF

V gene: TRBV6-1
D gene: TRBD1
J gene: TRBJ2-7
clone size: -
CDR3 DNA: TGTGCCAGCAGTCTCCGTTGGGGACAGGGTGCCGAGCAGTACTTC
CDR3 protein: CASSLRWGQGAEQYF

V gene: TRBV28
D gene: -
J gene: TRBJ1-1
clone size: -
CDR3 DNA: TGTGCCAGCAGGGAGATTGAAGCTTTCTTT
CDR3 protein: CASREIEAFF

V gene: TRBV5-1
D gene: TRBD2
J gene: TRBJ2-2
clone size: -
CDR3 DNA: TGCGCCAGCAGCTCCCATTTTTTGCGGGAGGTGACCGGGGAGCTGTTTTTT
CDR3 protein: CASSSHFLREVTGELFF

V gene: TRBV7-2
D gene: -
J gene: TRBJ2-1
clone size: once
CDR3 DNA: TGTGCCAGCAGCTTAGTCTCCTCCTACAATGAGCAGTTCTTC
CDR3 protein: CASSLVSSYNEQFF

V gene: TRBV5-1
D gene: TRBD2
J gene: TRBJ2-7
clone size: -
CDR3 DNA: TGCGCCAGCAGCTTACAGCGGGGTACCTACGAGCAGTACTTC
CDR3 protein: CASSLQRGTYEQYF

V gene: TRBV18
D gene: -
J gene: TRBJ2-1
clone size: -
CDR3 DNA: TGTGCCAGCTCACCACTGTCCCTAGTCGACAATGAGCAGTTCTTC
CDR3 protein: CASSPLSLVDNEQFF

V gene: TRBV6-5
D gene: TRBD1
J gene: TRBJ2-7
clone size: -
CDR3 DNA: TGTGCCAGCAGTTACTTTGGGACAGGGGCTGGCTACGAGCAGTACTTC
CDR3 protein: CASSYFGTGAGYEQYF

V gene: TRBV19
D gene: -
J gene: TRBJ1-1
clone size: -
CDR3 DNA: TGTGCCAGTAGTCTTCAGGGGTTCAATGAAGCTTTCTTT
CDR3 protein: CASSLQGFNEAFF

V gene: TRBV7-2
D gene: TRBD1
J gene: TRBJ2-1
clone size: few
CDR3 DNA: TGTGCCAGCAGTCCCGGGACAGGGTTCGATGAGCAGTTCTTC
CDR3 protein: CASSPGTGFDEQFF

V gene: TRBV18
D gene: -
J gene: TRBJ1-1
clone size: -
CDR3 DNA: TGTGCCAGCTCACCACCGGGGGCAGGGGTCGGAACTGAAGCTTTCTTT
CDR3 protein: CASSPPGAGVGTEAFF

V gene: TRBV2
D gene: TRBD1
J gene: TRBJ2-7
clone size: -
CDR3 DNA: TGTGCCAGCAGTGATCACGGACAGGGAAAGGACTACGAGCAGTACTTC
CDR3 protein: CASSDHGQGKDYEQYF

V gene: TRBV28
D gene: TRBD1
J gene: TRBJ1-2
clone size: -
CDR3 DNA: TGTGCCAGCAGTTCACCAGGGGGAACCTATGGCTACACCTTC
CDR3 protein: CASSSPGGTYGYTF

V gene: TRBV7-6
D gene: TRBD2
J gene: TRBJ2-5
clone size: -
CDR3 DNA: TGTGCCAGCAGCTTACGGACTAGCGGGAGGGAAGAGACCCAGTACTTC
CDR3 protein: CASSLRTSGREETQYF

V gene: TRBV7-8
D gene: TRBD1
J gene: TRBJ1-1
clone size: -
CDR3 DNA: TGTGCCAGCAGCATCCGACAGGGCGGCACTGAAGCTTTCTTT
CDR3 protein: CASSIRQGGTEAFF

V gene: TRBV5-1
D gene: TRBD2
J gene: TRBJ2-7
clone size: -
CDR3 DNA: TGCGCCAGCAGCCGGGCCTCCGCGGGAGGCTTAACCTCCTACGAGCAGTACTTC
CDR3 protein: CASSRASAGGLTSYEQYF

V gene: TRBV5-4
D gene: TRBD2
J gene: TRBJ2-1
clone size: -
CDR3 DNA: TGTGCCAGCAGCGACGGGGGGGGGTCCTACAATGAGCAGTTCTTC
CDR3 protein: CASSDGGGSYNEQFF

V gene: TRBV28
D gene: -
J gene: TRBJ2-1
clone size: -
CDR3 DNA: TGTGCCAGCAGACGGGGATTGGCTTACAATGAGCAGTTCTTC
CDR3 protein: CASRRGLAYNEQFF

V gene: TRBV28
D gene: TRBD1
J gene: TRBJ2-7
clone size: -
CDR3 DNA: TGTGCCAGCTTAGACAGGGCGTGGTACGAGCAGTACTTC
CDR3 protein: CASLDRAWYEQYF

V gene: TRBV6-6
D gene: TRBD1
J gene: TRBJ2-7
clone size: -
CDR3 DNA: TGTGCCAGCAGTTACTCAGGACAGGTGTCCTACGAGCAGTACTTC
CDR3 protein: CASSYSGQVSYEQYF

V gene: TRBV6-1
D gene: -
J gene: TRBJ2-7
clone size: -
CDR3 DNA: TGTGCCAGCAGTGAACCGACTAGGCAGAGCTCCTACGAGCAGTACTTC
CDR3 protein: CASSEPTRQSSYEQYF

V gene: TRBV7-2
D gene: -
J gene: TRBJ2-6
clone size: -
CDR3 DNA: TGTGCCAGCAGCGAGAGCTCTGGGGCCAACGTCCTGACTTTC
CDR3 protein: CASSESSGANVLTF

V gene: TRBV30
D gene: TRBD1
J gene: TRBJ1-4
clone size: once
CDR3 DNA: TGTGCCTGGAGTTCGGACAGGAGGCAAGAAAAACTGTTTTTT
CDR3 protein: CAWSSDRRQEKLFF

V gene: TRBV10-3
D gene: TRBD1
J gene: TRBJ1-1
clone size: few
CDR3 DNA: TGTGCCATCAGTGTCGGGACAGCGAACACTGAAGCTTTCTTT
CDR3 protein: CAISVGTANTEAFF

V gene: TRBV5-4
D gene: TRBD2
J gene: TRBJ2-1
clone size: -
CDR3 DNA: TGTGCCAGCAGCTCTGCTCTAAAGCGGGATGGGGAGCAGTTCTTC
CDR3 protein: CASSSALKRDGEQFF

V gene: TRBV6-1
D gene: -
J gene: TRBJ1-5
clone size: -
CDR3 DNA: TGTGCCAGCAGTGTTGGAGGATCAAATCAGCCCCAGCATTTT
CDR3 protein: CASSVGGSNQPQHF

V gene: TRBV30
D gene: TRBD2
J gene: TRBJ2-1
clone size: -
CDR3 DNA: TGTGCCTGGAGGGTAAAGGCCGGGACTAGCGGGAGCTCCTACAATGAGCAGTTCTTC
CDR3 protein: CAWRVKAGTSGSSYNEQFF

V gene: TRBV7-9
D gene: -
J gene: TRBJ2-3
clone size: once
CDR3 DNA: TGTGCCAGCAGCCGCCAGGGGACCAACACAGATACGCAGTATTTT
CDR3 protein: CASSRQGTNTDTQYF

V gene: TRBV7-2
D gene: -
J gene: TRBJ2-5
clone size: -
CDR3 DNA: TGTGCCAGCAGCCAGACTAGAGTTCAAGAGACCCAGTACTTC
CDR3 protein: CASSQTRVQETQYF

V gene: TRBV9
D gene: -
J gene: TRBJ1-3
clone size: -
CDR3 DNA: TGTGCCAGCAGCGTTGACAAGAGCTCTGGAAACACCATATATTTT
CDR3 protein: CASSVDKSSGNTIYF

V gene: TRBV9
D gene: -
J gene: TRBJ2-4
clone size: -
CDR3 DNA: TGTGCCAGCAGCCCCAGCGGAGACGCCAAAAACATTCAGTACTTC
CDR3 protein: CASSPSGDAKNIQYF

V gene: TRBV7-9
D gene: TRBD2
J gene: TRBJ2-7
clone size: few
CDR3 DNA: TGTGCCAGCAGCTCCCGGGACTACAACCACGAGCAGTACTTC
CDR3 protein: CASSSRDYNHEQYF

V gene: TRBV28
D gene: -
J gene: TRBJ2-1
clone size: -
CDR3 DNA: TGTGCCAGCAGGGAGGGAGCTGGTGGCAATGAGCAGTTCTTC
CDR3 protein: CASREGAGGNEQFF

V gene: TRBV6-5
D gene: -
J gene: TRBJ2-5
clone size: -
CDR3 DNA: TGTGCCAGCACCTACGGGGAGACCCAGTACTTC
CDR3 protein: CASTYGETQYF

V gene: TRBV19
D gene: TRBD2
J gene: TRBJ2-7
clone size: -
CDR3 DNA: TGTGCCAGTCCCCCCCCTCTAGCGGGAGGCCACGAGCAGTACTTC
CDR3 protein: CASPPPLAGGHEQYF

V gene: TRBV18
D gene: TRBD2
J gene: TRBJ2-7
clone size: -
CDR3 DNA: TGTGCCAGCTCAGAGCGGGGCGACTACGAGCAGTACTTC
CDR3 protein: CASSERGDYEQYF

V gene: TRBV7-3
D gene: -
J gene: TRBJ2-5
clone size: -
CDR3 DNA: TGTGCCAGCAGCCCAGAGGCCAGGGTGGAGACCCAGTACTTC
CDR3 protein: CASSPEARVETQYF

V gene: TRBV4-3
D gene: TRBD1
J gene: TRBJ1-2
clone size: -
CDR3 DNA: TGCGCCAGCAGCCAAGATCAGGGACAGGGGAGCTATGGCTACACCTTC
CDR3 protein: CASSQDQGQGSYGYTF

V gene: TRBV28
D gene: TRBD1
J gene: TRBJ2-5
clone size: -
CDR3 DNA: TGTGCCAGCAGGAGGGGGCGAGAGACCCAGTACTTC
CDR3 protein: CASRRGRETQYF

V gene: TRBV28
D gene: TRBD1
J gene: TRBJ2-1
clone size: -
CDR3 DNA: TGTGCCAGCCGAAAAGGACAGGGGTACAATGAGCAGTTCTTC
CDR3 protein: CASRKGQGYNEQFF

V gene: TRBV4-3
D gene: -
J gene: TRBJ2-7
clone size: -
CDR3 DNA: TGCGCCAGCAGCCAGGGAGACAGGTTAAACGAGCAGTACTTC
CDR3 protein: CASSQGDRLNEQYF